This T cell receptor (beta chain) was observed in a study of shared clonotypes between healthy human individuals. Study results and limitations: A reduction in generation probabilities was seen for non-shared clonotypes relative to those shared by all four donors. Depth was large, yet rarefaction showed that sorted-subset sequencing was incomplete.

On this clone: The antigen remains undetermined.

Trimming left V 8 bases short and J 7 bases short, with 14 bases between. Germline loops: CDR1 KGHSH, CDR2 LQKENI. The CDR3 consists of 13 residues. Participating donors were healthy, HIV-negative adults free of recent acute infections or vaccinations. Each cell subset's genomic DNA was divided evenly among several immunoSEQ plates. Repertoires were generated with immunoSEQ multiplex PCR, while TCRdb's copy carries only in-frame clones and drops some. Counted here are a few hundred thousand clones, 95% to 98% occurring once; the ten biggest clones make up around 0.06%. Sequenced: naive CD4+ T cells sorted from blood. Stated subset: CD45RA+ positively selected. This TCR came from a woman aged 30 to 39 in good health. The chain links TRBV18 to TRBJ1-4; the D is unclear. The chain's CDR3 is CASMEGGIEKLFF. The DNA for the CDR3 is TGTGCCAGCATGGAGGGAGGAATTGAAAAACTGTTTTTT.